This passage covers 30 T cell receptor beta chains from one sample sequenced in a study of T-cell memory formation after mild COVID-19 (dated by TCRdb to the early 2020s). Library prep was done by 5' RACE. Sequencing instrument: Illumina NovaSeq 6000. Through fastp at Q25 and MiXCR, TCRdb rebuilt clones from the public reads, retaining in-frame beta chains. Rows are unified per CDR3 protein, each entry keeping the most common DNA and genes. The sample contains 84,000 or so distinct CDR3 sequences, about 15% of them found a single time. The leading ten clones occupy 31% of the sample. The sequencing sample was made of PBMCs or a T cell subset sorted from them (not recorded which). All receptors come from an adult woman who had mild COVID-19 (a few samples of this study predate the infection). The sample titles of this study are shuffled in the database, so cell type and time point are left out; the donor was told from shared clones.

This chain links TRBV9 with TRBJ2-7; D remains ambiguous. CDR3 length equals 14 residues. Trimming pared 4 bases from V and 4 bases from J, leaving 15 bases between. The germline V gene encodes CDR1 SGDLS and CDR2 YYNGEE. CDR3 DNA: TGTGCCAGCAGCAAAGGTTCGGCTCCTTACGAGCAGTACTTC. This translates into CASSKGSAPYEQYF.

The V and J genes are TRBV13 and TRBJ2-2; 10 positions match TRBD2. This CDR3 has 14 residues. Germline assignment: CDR1 PRHDT and CDR2 FYEKMQ (reference sequence). With V trimmed by 8 bases and J by 5 bases, 5 bases remained unmatched. CDR3 nucleotides: TGTGCCAGCTCCCCTAGCGGGAGTACCGGGGAGCTGTTTTTT. Translated: CASSPSGSTGELFF.

V usage is TRBV7-9 and J usage is TRBJ2-1; D may be TRBD2 (6 bases). V was clipped by 1 base and J by 4 bases, with 14 bases between them. The CDR3 is 16 residues long. Germline CDR1 SEHNR, CDR2 FQNEAQ (reference sequence). CDR3 nucleotides: TGTGCCAGCAGCTTAGATCCGTGGAGGGGTTACAATGAGCAGTTCTTC. Translation: CASSLDPWRGYNEQFF. Using reference TRBV7-9 and TRBJ2-1 for the parts outside the CDR3, the full variable domain is DTGVSQNPRHKITKRGQNVTFRCDPISEHNRLYWYRQTLGQGPEFLTYFQNEAQLEKSRLLSDRFSAERPKGSFSTLEIQRTEQGDSAMYLCASSLDPWRGYNEQFFGPGTRLTVL.

This chain joins TRBV7-6 and TRBJ2-5, with 8 bases aligning to TRBD2. CDR1 is SGHVS, CDR2 FNYEAQ, per germline. There are 16 residues in the CDR3. The ends lost 4 bases at V and 2 bases at J; junction bases unmatched: 9. CDR3 region: CASSSLRLATQETQYF. CDR3 in DNA: TGTGCCAGCAGCTCCCTCAGACTAGCGACGCAAGAGACCCAGTACTTC.

The chain has TRBV20-1 and TRBJ2-3; D tentatively fits TRBD1 or TRBD2 (5 bases each). The CDR3 is made up of 14 amino acids. Trimming took off 3 bases at V and 4 bases at J, with 14 bases between the two ends. The germline V gene encodes CDR1 DFQATT and CDR2 SNEGSKA (reference sequence). The CDR3, as DNA: TGCAGTGCTAGCTTGGGGGTGGAGCCAGATACGCAGTATTTT. Amino acids: CSASLGVEPDTQYF.

This clonotype was seen only a few times. The V and J genes are TRBV7-2 and TRBJ2-3; the match to TRBD1 covers 7 bases. Per the germline V gene, CDR1 is SGHTA and CDR2 is FQGNSA. CDR3 length equals 14 residues. CDR3 amino acids: CTLGGKRGTDTQYF. The CDR3 coding sequence is TGTACTTTAGGGGGCAAAAGGGGCACAGATACGCAGTATTTT.

This clonotype was seen a few times. The V call is TRBV12-5, the J call TRBJ2-7; tentative D call: TRBD2 (5 bases). Germline loops: CDR1 LGHNT, CDR2 FRNRAP. This CDR3 has 13 residues. V was clipped by 1 base and J by 5 bases, with 9 bases between them. The CDR3 is CASGLELVHEQYF. Written as DNA, the CDR3 is TGTGCTAGTGGTTTGGAACTAGTCCACGAGCAGTACTTC.

The chain carries TRBV6-6 and TRBJ2-7; 11 bases line up with TRBD1. CDR1 is MNHNY and CDR2 is SVGAGI in the germline V gene (reference sequence). J was trimmed by 3 bases and V by 8 bases; bases with no gene match: 6. The CDR3 has 14 residues. CDR3: CASGRTGGVYEQYF. The CDR3 DNA follows: TGTGCCAGCGGTAGGACAGGGGGCGTCTACGAGCAGTACTTC.

This clonotype was observed a handful of times. The rearrangement uses TRBV29-1 and TRBJ2-7; D is unclear. The germline V gene encodes CDR1 SQVTM and CDR2 ANQGSEA. This CDR3 is 12 amino acids long. Trimming stripped 0 bases from V and 0 bases from J, with 3 bases between. DNA for the CDR3: TGCAGCGTTGAAGAAGACTCCTACGAGCAGTACTTC. Protein product: CSVEEDSYEQYF.

The CDR3 sequence is CASSLSLQGTSYEQYF. The DNA for the CDR3 is TGTGCCAGCAGTTTAAGTCTACAGGGAACATCCTACGAGCAGTACTTC. The J gene is TRBJ2-7, the V gene TRBV28; D might be TRBD1 (6 bases). Germline CDR1 MDHEN, CDR2 SYDVKM. The ends were cut back, 2 bases at V and 1 base at J, with 15 bases in the middle. The CDR3 sequence is 16 residues long.

The CDR3 bases are TGTGCCAGCAGTTACTCGATATCCATCTCCTCCTACGAGCAGTACTTC. Residues: CASSYSISISSYEQYF. The chain uses TRBV6-5 and TRBJ2-7; no definite D call. Germline V gene sequence: CDR1 MNHEY, CDR2 SVGAGI. The length of the CDR3 is 16 residues. V gave up 0 bases and J gave up 0 bases, with 12 bases separating them.

V gene TRBV6-4 combines with J gene TRBJ2-3; TRBD2 agrees at 8 bases. Germline assignment: CDR1 MRHNA and CDR2 SNTAGT. The CDR3 extends over 16 amino acids. V dropped 3 bases and J dropped 2; count of bases not matched to a gene: 7. CDR3 sequence reads: CASSDSTSGNTDTQYF. Here the CDR3 DNA reads TGTGCCAGCAGTGATTCTACTAGCGGTAACACAGATACGCAGTATTTT.

This clonotype has only a few counts. The chain uses TRBV3-1 and TRBJ2-6, with D possibly being TRBD1 (5 bases). Between the trimmed V and J ends, which lost 8 bases and 3 bases, there was a span of 8 bases. CDR1 and CDR2 (germline): LGHDT, YNNKEL (reference sequence). This CDR3 is 13 amino acids long. CDR3 nucleotides: TGTGCCAGCCAGGGTAGTGGGGCCAACGTCCTGACTTTC. Protein sequence: CASQGSGANVLTF.

This clonotype turned up a few times. The chain is built from TRBV6-6 and TRBJ1-2, with 10 bases fitting TRBD1. The V gene's germline CDR1 is MNHNY and CDR2 SVGAGI (reference sequence). After removal of 2 bases from V and 3 bases from J, the junction contained 3 bases not matched to a gene. This CDR3 comprises 15 residues. CDR3 in amino acids: CASSYATGGDYGYTF. CDR3 DNA sequence: TGTGCCAGCAGTTACGCGACAGGGGGCGACTATGGCTACACCTTC.

The chain uses TRBV7-9 and TRBJ2-5; perhaps TRBD2 as D (6 bases). Trimming left V 1 base short and J 4 bases short, with 13 bases between. There are 15 residues in the CDR3. Germline assignment: CDR1 SEHNR and CDR2 FQNEAQ (reference sequence). The CDR3 region has the DNA TGTGCCAGCAGCTTAGGTCCTAGCGAGGGAGAGACCCAGTACTTC. The encoded protein is CASSLGPSEGETQYF.

This clonotype was observed many times. The chain links TRBV10-3 to TRBJ1-1; 8 bases are shared with TRBD1. V dropped 5 bases and J dropped 4; count of bases not matched to a gene: 3. CDR3 length: 13 residues. The V gene's germline CDR1 is ENHRY and CDR2 SYGVKD. The CDR3 DNA reads as TGTGCCATCAGTACAGGGGGAGTCACTGAAGCTTTCTTT. As protein: CAISTGGVTEAFF.

This clonotype was observed many times. The chain employs TRBV4-1 and TRBJ2-5; TRBD1 matches 7 bases. CDR1 is MGHRA, CDR2 YSYEKL, per germline. The CDR3 runs to 14 residues. J was trimmed by 2 bases and V by 8 bases; bases with no gene match: 8. The CDR3 loop is CASGDRDRQETQYF. The CDR3 nucleotides are TGCGCCAGCGGGGACCGGGACAGACAAGAGACCCAGTACTTC.

CDR3 nucleotides: TGCAGCGTAATTGGGGGCACCGGGGAGCTGTTTTTT. Translating gives CSVIGGTGELFF. The chain links TRBV29-1 to TRBJ2-2; D may be TRBD1 or TRBD2 (5 bases each). Trimming shortened V by 6 bases and J by 4 bases, and 9 bases separated the two germline ends. The CDR3 sequence is 12 residues long. Germline V gives CDR1 SQVTM, CDR2 ANQGSEA.

The chain employs TRBV7-6 and TRBJ2-7; maybe TRBD1 (5 bases). The CDR3 covers 16 residues. The V gene lost 5 bases and the J gene lost 2 bases, with 19 bases spanning the gap. The germline gives CDR1 SGHVS, CDR2 FNYEAQ. The CDR3 here is CASSRAPRVHTYEQYF. CDR3 DNA: TGTGCCAGCAGCCGGGCTCCCAGGGTACACACCTACGAGCAGTACTTC. Based on the CDR3 plus reference TRBV7-6 and TRBJ2-7, the full variable domain is GAGVSQSPRYKVTKRGQDVALRCDPISGHVSLYWYRQALGQGPEFLTYFNYEAQQDKSGLPNDRFSAERPEGSISTLTIQRTEQRDSAMYRCASSRAPRVHTYEQYFGPGTRLTVT.

The V gene is TRBV12-3 or TRBV12-4, the J gene TRBJ2-5; 7 bases align to TRBD1. The trim removed 5 bases at V and 2 bases at J, leaving 17 bases unmatched. The CDR3 consists of 18 residues. DNA for the CDR3: TGTGCCAGCAGTCCCGCGACAGGGATGAGGGGCTTTCAAGAGACCCAGTACTTC. This codes for CASSPATGMRGFQETQYF.

This clonotype was counted a few times. The chain joins TRBV4-3 to TRBJ2-1; 9 nucleotides line up with TRBD1. J gave up 5 bases and V 4 bases, and 3 bases lay outside the gene matches. The CDR3 contains 14 residues. Germline V gene lookup returns CDR1 LGHNA and CDR2 YSLEER. CDR3 nucleotide sequence: TGCGCCAGCAGCCCGTGGACAGGGGACAATGAGCAGTTCTTC. Protein product: CASSPWTGDNEQFF.

This clonotype was counted only a few times. The genes are TRBV5-1 and TRBJ2-1; a possible D gene is TRBD2 (7 bases). Looked up from germline, CDR1 is SGHRS and CDR2 is YFSETQ. Between the trimmed V and J ends, which lost 9 bases and 3 bases, there was a span of 16 bases. The CDR3 is 14 amino acids. DNA of the CDR3: TGCGCCACCAAAGAGGGGGAGGGCTACAATGAGCAGTTCTTC. Residues: CATKEGEGYNEQFF. The variable domain in full, completed from reference TRBV5-1 and TRBJ2-1, reads KAGVTQTPRYLIKTRGQQVTLSCSPISGHRSVSWYQQTPGQGLQFLFEYFSETQRNKGNFPGRFSGRQFSNSRSEMNVSTLELGDSALYLCATKEGEGYNEQFFGPGTRLTVL.

This clonotype was seen a handful of times. The chain employs TRBV6-5 and TRBJ2-7; D is perhaps TRBD2 (6 bases). Deletions cut 5 bases from V and 0 bases from J, with 23 bases between. From germline, CDR1 is MNHEY and CDR2 SVGAGI. The CDR3 totals 18 residues. CDR3 coding DNA: TGTGCCAGCAGTCCCAAGCGGGCTCACGGGGCTAACTCCTACGAGCAGTACTTC. This encodes CASSPKRAHGANSYEQYF.

The chain employs TRBV11-2 and TRBJ1-1, with D possibly TRBD1 on 6 matching bases. The CDR3 totals 12 residues. Trimming removed 5 bases at V and 11 bases at J, with 15 bases between. Germline-derived CDR1 and CDR2 are SGHAT and FQNNGV. This CDR3 is CASSTLQGGAFF. DNA of the CDR3: TGTGCCAGCAGCACACTACAGGGTGGGGCTTTCTTT.

In its sample, this clonotype was seen a few times. The V call is TRBV29-1, the J call TRBJ2-2; 8 bases align to TRBD2. The CDR3 sequence is 14 residues long. The J segment lost 2 bases and the V segment lost 5 bases, leaving 4 bases of the junction unmatched. Looked up from germline, CDR1 is SQVTM and CDR2 is ANQGSEA. In nucleotides, the CDR3 is TGCAGCGTTAGCCGGGGGGGCAACACCGGGGAGCTGTTTTTT. Its protein is CSVSRGGNTGELFF.

In this sample, this clonotype turned up once. The chain carries TRBV7-9 and TRBJ2-7; 8 bases are a match to TRBD2. The V gene's germline CDR1 is SEHNR and CDR2 FQNEAQ (reference sequence). The CDR3 contains 16 residues. Germline trimming cut 6 bases from V and 4 bases from J; bases unmatched to any gene: 14. For the CDR3, the DNA is TGTGCCAGCAGTTCCGACCTGGGACTAGTCGGGTACGAGCAGTACTTC. Translated, it gives CASSSDLGLVGYEQYF.

This clonotype came up a few times. The V gene is TRBV7-9, the J gene TRBJ2-1, with D tentatively TRBD1 (5 bases). The V gene's germline CDR1 is SEHNR and CDR2 FQNEAQ (reference sequence). This CDR3 comprises 12 residues. Trimming cost V 5 bases and J 8 bases, with 10 bases left between them. The CDR3 coding sequence is TGTGCCAGCAGCGTAGGGGTCGATGAGCAGTTCTTC. Protein: CASSVGVDEQFF.

V usage is TRBV29-1 and J usage is TRBJ1-5; the match to TRBD1 covers 8 bases. CDR1 is SQVTM and CDR2 is ANQGSEA in the germline V gene. CDR3 length: 13 residues. The V gene end was trimmed by 5 bases and the J gene end by 5 bases; junction bases not matched to a gene: 5. CDR3 sequence (DNA): TGCAGCGTTCGACAGGGGCTGGATCAGCCCCAGCATTTT. As protein: CSVRQGLDQPQHF.

The CDR3 region has the DNA TGTGCCAGCAGCTTGGGACTAGCGGGCGATACGCAGTATTTT. It is translated as CASSLGLAGDTQYF. This rearrangement joins TRBV7-3 to TRBJ2-3, with 12 bases aligning to TRBD2. With V trimmed by 3 bases and J by 6 bases, 1 base remained unmatched. This CDR3 is built from 14 residues. CDR1 is SGHTA and CDR2 is FQGTGA in the germline V gene.

This clonotype showed up just a few times. The V and J genes are TRBV7-8 and TRBJ2-3; D uncertain. V was trimmed by 0 bases and J by 1 base, leaving 5 bases between them. CDR1 is SGHVS, CDR2 FQNEAQ, per germline. This CDR3 has 14 amino acids. CDR3 region: CASSLAYGTDTQYF. The CDR3 region has the DNA TGTGCCAGCAGCTTAGCCTACGGCACAGATACGCAGTATTTT.